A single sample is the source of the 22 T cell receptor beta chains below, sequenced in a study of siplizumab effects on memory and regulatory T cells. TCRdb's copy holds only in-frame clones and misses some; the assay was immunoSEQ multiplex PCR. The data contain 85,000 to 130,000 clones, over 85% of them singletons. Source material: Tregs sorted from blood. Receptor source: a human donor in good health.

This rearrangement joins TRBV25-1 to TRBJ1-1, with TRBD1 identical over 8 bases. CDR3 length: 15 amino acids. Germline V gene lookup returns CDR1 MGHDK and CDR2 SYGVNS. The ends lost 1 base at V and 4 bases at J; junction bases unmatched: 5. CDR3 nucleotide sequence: TGTGCCAGCAGTGAATCCAGGGGGCGCGGCACTGAAGCTTTCTTT. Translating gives CASSESRGRGTEAFF. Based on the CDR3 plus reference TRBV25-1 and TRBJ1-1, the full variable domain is EADIYQTPRYLVIGTGKKITLECSQTMGHDKMYWYQQDPGMELHLIHYSYGVNSTEKGDLSSESTVSRIRTEHFPLTLESARPSHTSQYLCASSESRGRGTEAFFGQGTRLTVV.

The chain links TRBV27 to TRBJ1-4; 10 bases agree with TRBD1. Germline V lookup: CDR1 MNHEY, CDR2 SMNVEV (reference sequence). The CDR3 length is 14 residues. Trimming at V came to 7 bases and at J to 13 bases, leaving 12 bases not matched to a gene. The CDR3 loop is CASKDRGQFGILFF. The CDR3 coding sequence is TGTGCCAGCAAAGACAGGGGGCAGTTTGGTATACTGTTTTTT.

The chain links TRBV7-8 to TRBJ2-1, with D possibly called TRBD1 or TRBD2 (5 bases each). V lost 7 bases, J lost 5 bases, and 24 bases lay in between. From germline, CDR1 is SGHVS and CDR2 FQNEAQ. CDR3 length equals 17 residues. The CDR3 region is CASTRWGKVRVDNEQFF. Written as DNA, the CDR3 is TGTGCCAGCACCCGATGGGGGAAAGTTCGCGTGGACAATGAGCAGTTCTTC.

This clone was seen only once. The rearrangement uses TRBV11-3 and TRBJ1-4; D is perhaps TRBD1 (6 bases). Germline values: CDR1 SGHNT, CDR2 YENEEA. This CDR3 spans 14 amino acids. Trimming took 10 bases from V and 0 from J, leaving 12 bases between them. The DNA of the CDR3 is TGTGCCATCGACAGGACTTCAACTAATGAAAAACTGTTTTTT. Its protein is CAIDRTSTNEKLFF.

The CDR3 protein is CASSEFWGTSEKLFF. As DNA, the CDR3 is TGTGCCAGCAGTGAATTCTGGGGGACAAGTGAAAAACTGTTTTTT. The chain is built from TRBV25-1 and TRBJ1-4, with D possibly TRBD1 on 6 matching bases. CDR3 length equals 15 residues. CDR1 and CDR2 from the germline V gene are MGHDK and SYGVNS. Trimming left V 1 base short and J 7 bases short, with 13 bases between.

In DNA form, the CDR3 reads TGTGCCATCAGTCCTGGGACGGCCTATGGCTACACCTTC. Protein product: CAISPGTAYGYTF. V and J are TRBV10-3 and TRBJ1-2; tentative D call: TRBD1 (5 bases). CDR3 size: 13 residues. The germline V gene has CDR1 ENHRY and CDR2 SYGVKD. Trimming shortened V by 5 bases and J by 4 bases, and 11 bases separated the two germline ends.

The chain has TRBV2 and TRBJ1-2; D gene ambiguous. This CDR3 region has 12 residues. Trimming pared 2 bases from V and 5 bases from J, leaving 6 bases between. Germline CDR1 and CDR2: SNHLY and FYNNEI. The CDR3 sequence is CASSERNYGYTF. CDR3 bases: TGTGCCAGCAGTGAAAGGAATTATGGCTACACCTTC.

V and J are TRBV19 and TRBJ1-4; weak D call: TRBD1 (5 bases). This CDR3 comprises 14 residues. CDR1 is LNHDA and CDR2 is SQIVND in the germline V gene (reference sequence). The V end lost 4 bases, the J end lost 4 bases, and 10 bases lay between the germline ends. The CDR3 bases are TGTGCCAGTAGTACCGGGACGGTTAATGAAAAACTGTTTTTT. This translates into CASSTGTVNEKLFF. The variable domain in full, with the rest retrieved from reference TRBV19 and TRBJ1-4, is DGGITQSPKYLFRKEGQNVTLSCEQNLNHDAMYWYRQDPGQGLRLIYYSQIVNDFQKGDIAEGYSVSREKKESFPLTVTSAQKNPTAFYLCASSTGTVNEKLFFGSGTQLSVL.

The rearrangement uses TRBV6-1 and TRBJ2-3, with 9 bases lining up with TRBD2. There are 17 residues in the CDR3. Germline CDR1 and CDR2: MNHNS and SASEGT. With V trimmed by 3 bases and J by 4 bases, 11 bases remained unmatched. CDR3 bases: TGTGCCAGCAGTGAGGGGATAGCGGGGGTAGTCCCAGATACGCAGTATTTT. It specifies CASSEGIAGVVPDTQYF.

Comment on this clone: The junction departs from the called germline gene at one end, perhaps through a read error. The CDR3 sequence: CASSLVTGTQYRF. The CDR3 DNA sequence: TGCGCCAGCAGCTTGGTGACAGGCACCCAATACCGCTTC. This sequence joins TRBV5-1 and TRBJ2-7; perhaps TRBD1 as D (6 bases). There are 13 residues in the CDR3. From germline, CDR1 is SGHRS and CDR2 YFSETQ.

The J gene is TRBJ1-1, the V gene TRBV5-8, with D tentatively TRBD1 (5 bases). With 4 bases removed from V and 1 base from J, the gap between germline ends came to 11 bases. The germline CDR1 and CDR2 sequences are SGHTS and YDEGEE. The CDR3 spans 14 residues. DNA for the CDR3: TGTGCCAGCAGCGTGGGACTGCGGAACACTGAAGCTTTCTTT. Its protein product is CASSVGLRNTEAFF.

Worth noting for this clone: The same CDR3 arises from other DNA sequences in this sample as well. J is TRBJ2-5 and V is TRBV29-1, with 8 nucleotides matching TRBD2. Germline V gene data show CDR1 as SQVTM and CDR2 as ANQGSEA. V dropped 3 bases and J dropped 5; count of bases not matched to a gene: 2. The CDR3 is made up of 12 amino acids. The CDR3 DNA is TGCAGCGTTGATCCGGGAGGGGAGACCCAGTACTTC. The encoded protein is CSVDPGGETQYF.

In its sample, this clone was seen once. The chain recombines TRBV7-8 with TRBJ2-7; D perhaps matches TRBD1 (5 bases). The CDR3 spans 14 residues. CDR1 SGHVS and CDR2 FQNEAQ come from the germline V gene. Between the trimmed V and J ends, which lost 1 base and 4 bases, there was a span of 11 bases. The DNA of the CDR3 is TGTGCCAGCAGCTTAGTCGATCAGGGATACGAGCAGTACTTC. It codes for CASSLVDQGYEQYF. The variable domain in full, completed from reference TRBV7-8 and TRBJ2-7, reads GAGVSQSPRYKVAKRGQDVALRCDPISGHVSLFWYQQALGQGPEFLTYFQNEAQLDKSGLPSDRFFAERPEGSVSTLKIQRTQQEDSAVYLCASSLVDQGYEQYFGPGTRLTVT.

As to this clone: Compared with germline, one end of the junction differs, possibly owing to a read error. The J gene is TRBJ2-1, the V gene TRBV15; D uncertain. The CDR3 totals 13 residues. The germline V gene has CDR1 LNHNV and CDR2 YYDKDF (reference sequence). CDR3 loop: CATRRDPTNEQFF. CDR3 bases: TGTGCCACCAGGAGAGATCCCACCAATGAGCAGTTCTTC.

The CDR3 sequence is CASSPGQGKAQPQHF. The CDR3 DNA sequence: TGTGCCAGCAGCCCCGGACAGGGGAAGGCTCAGCCCCAGCATTTT. The V call is TRBV11-2, the J call TRBJ1-5, with 9 bases fitting TRBD1. CDR1 is SGHAT and CDR2 is FQNNGV in the germline V gene. This CDR3 has 15 residues. The V and J ends lost 5 bases and 6 bases, in that order; junction bases with no gene match: 8.

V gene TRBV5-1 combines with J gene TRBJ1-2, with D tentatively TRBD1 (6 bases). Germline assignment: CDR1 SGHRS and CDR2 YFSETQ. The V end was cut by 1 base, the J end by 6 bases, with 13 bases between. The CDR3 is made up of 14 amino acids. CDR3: CASSLIRGENGYTF. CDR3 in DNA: TGCGCCAGCAGCTTGATCAGGGGCGAGAATGGCTACACCTTC.

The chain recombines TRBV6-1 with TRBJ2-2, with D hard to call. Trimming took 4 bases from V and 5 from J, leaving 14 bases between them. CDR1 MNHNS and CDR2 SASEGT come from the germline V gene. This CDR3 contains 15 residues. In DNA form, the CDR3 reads TGTGCCAGCAGTGGAACACAGCCGGCTACCGGGGAGCTGTTTTTT. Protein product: CASSGTQPATGELFF.

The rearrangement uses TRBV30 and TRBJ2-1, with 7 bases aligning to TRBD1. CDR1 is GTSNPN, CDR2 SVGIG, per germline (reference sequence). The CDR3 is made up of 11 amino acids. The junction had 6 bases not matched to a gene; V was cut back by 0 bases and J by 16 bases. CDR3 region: CAWSVDRADFF. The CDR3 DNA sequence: TGTGCCTGGAGTGTTGACAGGGCAGATTTCTTC. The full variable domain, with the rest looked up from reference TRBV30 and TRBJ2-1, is SQTIHQWPATLVQPVGSPLSLECTVEGTSNPNLYWYRQAAGRGLQLLFYSVGIGQISSEVPQNLSASRPQDRQFILSSKKLLLSDSGFYLCAWSVDRADFFGPGTRLTVL.

The CDR3 loop is CASSLNPIRENTEAFF. CDR3 nucleotide sequence: TGTGCCAGCAGCTTAAATCCGATTCGGGAGAACACTGAAGCTTTCTTT. V is TRBV7-6 and J is TRBJ1-1; D is undetermined. V was cut by 2 bases and J by 1 base, with 14 bases left in between. The germline CDR1 and CDR2 sequences are SGHVS and FNYEAQ. The CDR3 loop spans 16 amino acids.

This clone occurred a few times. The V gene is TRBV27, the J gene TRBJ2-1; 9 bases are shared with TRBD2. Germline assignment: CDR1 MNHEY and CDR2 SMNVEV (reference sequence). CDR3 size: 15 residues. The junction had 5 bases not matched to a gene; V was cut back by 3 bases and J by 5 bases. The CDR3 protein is CASSLWASGNNEQFF. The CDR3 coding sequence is TGTGCCAGCAGTTTGTGGGCTAGCGGGAACAATGAGCAGTTCTTC.

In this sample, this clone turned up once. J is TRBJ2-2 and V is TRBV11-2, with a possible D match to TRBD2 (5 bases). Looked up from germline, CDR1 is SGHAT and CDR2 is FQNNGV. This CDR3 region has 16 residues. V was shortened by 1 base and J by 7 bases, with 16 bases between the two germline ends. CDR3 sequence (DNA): TGTGCCAGCAGCTTAGTTGGGCCCGGGGTCGGCGGGGAGCTGTTTTTT. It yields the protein CASSLVGPGVGGELFF.

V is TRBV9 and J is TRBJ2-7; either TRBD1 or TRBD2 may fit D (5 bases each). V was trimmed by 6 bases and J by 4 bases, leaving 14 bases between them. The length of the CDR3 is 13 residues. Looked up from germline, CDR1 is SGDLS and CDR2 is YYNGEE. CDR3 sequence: CASNRDGYYEQYF. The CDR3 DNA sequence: TGTGCCAGCAACCGGGACGGATATTACGAGCAGTACTTC.